What follows describes a single T cell receptor (beta chain). Its antigen is currently unknown. The sample originates from a study of blood T cells in healthy people across ages. General study points: Getting older went along with TCR beta diversity per million T cells dropping roughly linearly.

With a J-beta primer mix and a sample-barcoded 5' primer, a second PCR ran about 7 to 12 cycles. Each CDR3 protein is one row after TCRdb ran MiXCR on the 5' RACE reads. The sample shows under 2 million distinct CDR3 sequences, roughly a third of them seen only once. Germline lookup yields CDR1 PRHDT and CDR2 FYEKMQ (reference sequence). V was pared by 5 bases and J by 7 bases, with 20 bases between. This CDR3 region has 15 residues. The sample consisted of blood. The receptor's source is a young woman in good health. The V gene is TRBV13, the J gene TRBJ1-2, with D perhaps matching TRBD1 (6 bases). CDR3 coding DNA: TGTGCCAGCAGCCCTACCCTAGGGGGGGGCTCTGGCTACACCTTC. Amino acids: CASSPTLGGGSGYTF.